This passage covers 30 T cell receptor beta chains from one sample sequenced in a study of T-cell reconstitution after alpha-beta-depleted transplantation in children. The TCRbeta library was prepared with unique molecular identifiers. A single record per CDR3 protein comes from TCRdb applying MiXCR to the PCR reads. The sample has hundreds of thousands of distinct CDR3 sequences; under 13% are singletons. Sequencing used PBMCs, obtained before TCRalphabeta/CD19-depleted stem cell transplant. The origin of the receptors is a child under two years old with acute myeloid leukemia, due to receive a stem cell transplant.

This clonotype was counted many times. The gene calls are TRBV29-1 and TRBJ2-3; 10 bases agree with TRBD2. The CDR3 totals 14 residues. The ends lost 4 bases at V and 1 base at J; junction bases unmatched: 2. Germline CDR1 SQVTM, CDR2 ANQGSEA. The CDR3 spells CSVVLAGGTDTQYF. The CDR3 DNA reads TGCAGCGTTGTGCTAGCGGGGGGCACAGATACGCAGTATTTT.

This clonotype showed up many times. The rearrangement links TRBV10-3 to TRBJ2-3; D is possibly TRBD2 (5 bases). Germline V gene sequence: CDR1 ENHRY, CDR2 SYGVKD. Trimming removed 3 bases from V and 0 bases from J, with 7 bases in between. There are 14 residues in the CDR3. The CDR3 loop reads CAISDGRSTDTQYF. CDR3 coding DNA: TGTGCCATCAGTGATGGGAGAAGCACAGATACGCAGTATTTT.

This clonotype was seen a few times. The rearrangement joins TRBV12-3 or TRBV12-4 to TRBJ2-2, with 8 bases aligning to TRBD1. J was trimmed by 5 bases and V by 6 bases; bases with no gene match: 8. This CDR3 spans 15 amino acids. Here the CDR3 reads CASSRDRGGTGELFF. Here the CDR3 DNA reads TGTGCCAGCAGCCGAGACAGGGGTGGAACCGGGGAGCTGTTTTTT.

This clonotype has at least ten counts. The V and J genes are TRBV7-2 and TRBJ2-1, with D possibly TRBD2 on 6 matching bases. The CDR3 sequence is 17 residues long. V was shortened by 5 bases and J by 0 bases, with 17 bases between the two germline ends. The germline CDR1 and CDR2 sequences are SGHTA and FQGNSA. This chain's CDR3 is CASSLTLSGLSYNEQFF. As DNA, the CDR3 is TGTGCCAGCAGCCTTACCTTGAGCGGGCTCTCCTACAATGAGCAGTTCTTC.

Many counts were recorded for this clonotype. The V call is TRBV20-1, the J call TRBJ2-2; TRBD2 matches at 11 bases. Germline V gene sequence: CDR1 DFQATT, CDR2 SNEGSKA (reference sequence). Trimming at V came to 5 bases and at J to 3 bases, leaving 5 bases not matched to a gene. The CDR3 is made up of 15 amino acids. The CDR3 nucleotides read TGCAGTGCTGCTCTTAGCGGGAGGGACACCGGGGAGCTGTTTTTT. Translated: CSAALSGRDTGELFF.

The chain combines TRBV20-1 with TRBJ2-2, with TRBD2 identical over 11 bases. This CDR3 region has 16 residues. The junction had 5 bases not matched to a gene; V was cut back by 3 bases and J by 2 bases. CDR1 is DFQATT and CDR2 is SNEGSKA in the germline V gene (reference sequence). The CDR3 DNA reads as TGCAGTGCTAGTGCTAGCGGGAGGAGTAACACCGGGGAGCTGTTTTTT. Protein sequence: CSASASGRSNTGELFF.

This clonotype was counted at least ten times. The chain is built from TRBV7-6 and TRBJ1-1; D unresolved. The CDR3 loop spans 13 amino acids. With 5 bases removed from V and 4 bases from J, the gap between germline ends came to 11 bases. Germline lookup yields CDR1 SGHVS and CDR2 FNYEAQ. The CDR3 sequence: CASSNAPGTEAFF. CDR3 bases: TGTGCCAGCAGCAACGCCCCCGGCACTGAAGCTTTCTTT.

Many counts were recorded for this clonotype. This rearrangement joins TRBV12-3 or TRBV12-4 to TRBJ1-2; D may be TRBD1 (5 bases). V lost 3 bases, J lost 4 bases, and 15 bases lay in between. The length of the CDR3 is 15 residues. DNA for the CDR3: TGTGCCAGCAGTTTCGCAGGGACTCGGGGCTATGGCTACACCTTC. This translates into CASSFAGTRGYGYTF.

This clonotype was counted at least ten times. The genes are TRBV20-1 and TRBJ2-7; 8 nucleotides line up with TRBD1. CDR3 length: 12 residues. J gave up 1 base and V 6 bases, and 2 bases lay outside the gene matches. The germline CDR1 and CDR2 sequences are DFQATT and SNEGSKA (reference sequence). The CDR3 region has the DNA TGCAGTGCCCGGGACAGGTCCTACGAGCAGTACTTC. Residues: CSARDRSYEQYF.

This clonotype has ten or more counts. The CDR3 loop reads CASSFPATSGSPLEQYF. The CDR3 coding sequence is TGTGCCAGCAGCTTTCCGGCCACTAGCGGGAGTCCCCTCGAGCAGTACTTC. This rearrangement joins TRBV11-2 to TRBJ2-7, with 11 bases identical to TRBD2. Germline CDR1 reads SGHAT; CDR2 reads FQNNGV. With 3 bases clipped from V and 6 bases from J, the junction kept 13 bases outside the gene matches. This CDR3 has 17 amino acids.

This clonotype was counted many times. The chain employs TRBV18 and TRBJ1-1; 8 bases match TRBD1. CDR1 is KGHSH, CDR2 LQKENI, per germline. V lost 0 bases, J lost 4 bases, and 7 bases stayed unmatched. The CDR3 length is 16 residues. The CDR3 spells CASSPPIAGGGTEAFF. CDR3 sequence (DNA): TGTGCCAGCTCACCACCGATTGCAGGGGGCGGCACTGAAGCTTTCTTT.

This clonotype was detected a few times. The V and J genes are TRBV18 and TRBJ1-4; D is uncertain. The CDR3 has 14 amino acids. Trimming stripped 8 bases from V and 6 bases from J, with 16 bases between. The germline V gene encodes CDR1 KGHSH and CDR2 LQKENI. This chain's CDR3 is CASRTRQSDEKLFF. The DNA of the CDR3 is TGTGCCAGCCGGACCCGTCAGTCTGATGAAAAACTGTTTTTT.

This clonotype was counted ten times or more. This rearrangement joins TRBV12-3 or TRBV12-4 to TRBJ1-5; maybe TRBD1 (6 bases). The V and J ends lost 4 bases and 5 bases respectively, with 9 bases between them. The CDR3 is 13 residues long. CDR3 protein: CASSYQGYQPQHF. The CDR3 DNA reads TGTGCCAGCAGTTACCAGGGGTATCAGCCCCAGCATTTT.

This clonotype has more than one count but fewer than ten. J is TRBJ2-1 and V is TRBV3-1, with TRBD2 matching over 10 bases. V was clipped by 2 bases and J by 7 bases; unmatched bases: 5. The germline V gene has CDR1 LGHDT and CDR2 YNNKEL (reference sequence). CDR3 length equals 15 residues. This CDR3 reads CASSQLAGVFNEQFF. CDR3 in DNA: TGTGCCAGCAGCCAACTAGCGGGGGTATTTAATGAGCAGTTCTTC.

This clonotype was counted at least ten times. This chain links TRBV7-9 with TRBJ2-5, with D possibly TRBD2 on 5 matching bases. Trimming stripped 3 bases from V and 4 bases from J, with 12 bases between. The CDR3 loop spans 14 amino acids. Germline V CDR1 and CDR2: SEHNR, FQNEAQ (reference sequence). CDR3 coding DNA: TGTGCCAGCAGCTTGTCCGGACTCTTAGAGACCCAGTACTTC. Protein: CASSLSGLLETQYF.

This clonotype was observed many times. The chain uses TRBV4-2 and TRBJ2-4; D uncertain. The CDR3 runs to 16 residues. The V gene's germline CDR1 is LGHNA and CDR2 YNFKEQ. The V gene lost 1 base and the J gene lost 1 base, with 11 bases spanning the gap. CDR3 sequence: CASSQGVRAAKNIQYF. The CDR3 DNA sequence: TGTGCCAGCAGCCAAGGCGTCCGGGCGGCCAAAAACATTCAGTACTTC.

This clonotype came up many times. The CDR3 bases are TGTGCCAGCAGAACCAGCTCTGGGGCCAACGTCCTGACTTTC. As protein: CASRTSSGANVLTF. The V gene is TRBV12-3 or TRBV12-4, the J gene TRBJ2-6; no firm D call. Trimming cost V 6 bases and J 0 bases, with 6 bases left between them. The CDR3 contains 14 residues.

This clonotype was recorded many times. The CDR3 DNA follows: TGTGCCAGCAGCTTAGGGCTAGCGAGCAATGAGCAGTTCTTC. As protein: CASSLGLASNEQFF. V usage is TRBV11-2 and J usage is TRBJ2-1, with D possibly matching TRBD2 (6 bases). Trimming took 1 base from V and 6 from J, leaving 10 bases between them. Germline assignment: CDR1 SGHAT and CDR2 FQNNGV. This CDR3 is built from 14 residues.

This clonotype was observed at least ten times. The rearrangement uses TRBV28 and TRBJ1-5; D may be TRBD1 (5 bases). The CDR3 consists of 13 residues. The germline V and J ends were trimmed by 7 bases and 6 bases, with 13 bases remaining between them. Germline CDR1 reads MDHEN; CDR2 reads SYDVKM. CDR3 region: CASTAGSGQPQHF. For the CDR3, the DNA is TGTGCCAGCACCGCAGGGTCGGGTCAGCCCCAGCATTTT. The full variable domain, with the rest looked up from reference TRBV28 and TRBJ1-5, is DVKVTQSSRYLVKRTGEKVFLECVQDMDHENMFWYRQDPGLGLRLIYFSYDVKMKEKGDIPEGYSVSREKKERFSLILESASTNQTSMYLCASTAGSGQPQHFGDGTRLSIL.

As regards this clonotype: A much larger clone differs from this one at a single base, so this may be a read error. The rearrangement uses TRBV19 and TRBJ2-1; D might be TRBD2 (5 bases). The V gene lost 8 bases and the J gene lost 4 bases, with 12 bases spanning the gap. Germline V lookup: CDR1 LNHDA, CDR2 SQIVND (reference sequence). The CDR3 is made up of 13 amino acids. The CDR3 region is CASWIEGYNEQFF. The CDR3 DNA is TGTGCCAGTTGGATAGAGGGATACAATGAGCAGTTCTTC. Drawing the rest from reference TRBV19 and TRBJ2-1, the complete variable domain is DGGITQSPKYLFRKEGQNVTLSCEQNLNHDAMYWYRQDPGQGLRLIYYSQIVNDFQKGDIAEGYSVSREKKESFPLTVTSAQKNPTAFYLCASWIEGYNEQFFGPGTRLTVL.

The chain combines TRBV20-1 with TRBJ1-2, with TRBD1 as a possible D gene (5 bases). The germline V and J ends were trimmed by 4 bases and 6 bases, with 15 bases remaining between them. The CDR3 spans 13 residues. Germline loops: CDR1 DFQATT, CDR2 SNEGSKA (reference sequence). The CDR3 coding sequence is TGCAGTGCTAAACCCGGGACGCCAGATGGCTACACCTTC. This gives the protein CSAKPGTPDGYTF.

The chain recombines TRBV12-3 or TRBV12-4 with TRBJ2-5, with 8 bases lining up with TRBD2. The CDR3 sequence is 16 residues long. V was clipped by 1 base and J by 1 base; unmatched bases: 5. The CDR3 region has the DNA TGTGCCAGCAGTTTAGGAGCGGGGGCTCCCCAAGAGACCCAGTACTTC. Translating it yields CASSLGAGAPQETQYF.

This clonotype was found many times. The CDR3 nucleotides are TGTGCCAGCAGTTATGGGATTCTCAACACTGAAGCTTTCTTT. Translated, it gives CASSYGILNTEAFF. J is TRBJ1-1 and V is TRBV12-3 or TRBV12-4; no clear D gene. The length of the CDR3 is 14 residues. V lost 4 bases and J 2 bases, leaving 11 bases between the germline ends.

This clonotype was seen ten or more times. The chain combines TRBV20-1 with TRBJ2-1; 8 bases are a match to TRBD1. CDR3 length equals 13 residues. In germline, CDR1 is DFQATT, CDR2 SNEGSKA (reference sequence). V dropped 3 bases and J dropped 9; count of bases not matched to a gene: 7. CDR3 sequence: CSASGAGGSEQFF. CDR3 bases: TGCAGTGCTAGCGGGGCAGGGGGCAGTGAGCAGTTCTTC.

This clonotype was picked up many times. The rearrangement uses TRBV29-1 and TRBJ1-1; tentatively, D is TRBD1 (6 bases). Trimming removed 5 bases at V and 7 bases at J, with 20 bases between. Looked up from germline, CDR1 is SQVTM and CDR2 is ANQGSEA. The CDR3 runs 14 residues. The DNA for the CDR3 is TGCAGCGTTACCGAAACAGGGTACCTCTATGAAGCTTTCTTT. It codes for CSVTETGYLYEAFF.

This clonotype was recorded many times. The chain combines TRBV28 with TRBJ2-1, with 9 bases fitting TRBD2. The CDR3 covers 15 residues. Trimming took 2 bases from V and 7 from J; bases not matched to a gene: 6. The germline CDR1 and CDR2 sequences are MDHEN and SYDVKM. The CDR3 DNA reads as TGTGCCAGCAGTTTAGGCGGGAGGGCCGGGAATGAGCAGTTCTTC. Its translation: CASSLGGRAGNEQFF.

This clonotype was observed a few times. The chain is built from TRBV6-5 and TRBJ1-2, with D perhaps matching TRBD1 (6 bases). The ends were cut back, 0 bases at V and 5 bases at J, with 13 bases in the middle. The CDR3 runs to 15 residues. Germline CDR1 is MNHEY and CDR2 is SVGAGI. CDR3 amino acids: CASSYSRAQGYGYTF. The CDR3, as DNA: TGTGCCAGCAGTTACTCGAGGGCACAGGGTTATGGCTACACCTTC.

This clonotype was counted many times. The J gene is TRBJ1-2, the V gene TRBV20-1; 11 positions agree with TRBD1. Germline V gene data show CDR1 as DFQATT and CDR2 as SNEGSKA (reference sequence). V shed 3 bases and J 5 bases; nucleotides not matched to a gene: 5. The CDR3 is made up of 14 amino acids. Written as DNA, the CDR3 is TGCAGTGCTAGCCGGGACAGGGGGAAATATGGCTACACCTTC. Protein: CSASRDRGKYGYTF.

This clonotype was seen ten or more times. The chain couples TRBV5-1 to TRBJ2-3; D is uncertain. Between the trimmed V and J ends, which lost 5 bases and 0 bases, there was a span of 13 bases. Germline V gene sequence: CDR1 SGHRS, CDR2 YFSETQ. The CDR3 sequence is 15 residues long. The CDR3 nucleotides read TGCGCCAGCAGTGCGTGGCGGTCTAGCACAGATACGCAGTATTTT. It translates to CASSAWRSSTDTQYF.

This clonotype was counted at least ten times. The CDR3 region is CASRLAGDPHEQYF. The CDR3 DNA sequence: TGTGCCAGCAGGTTAGCGGGAGACCCCCACGAGCAGTACTTC. The genes are TRBV6-5 and TRBJ2-7, with 9 bases matching TRBD2. There are 14 residues in the CDR3. The germline V gene encodes CDR1 MNHEY and CDR2 SVGAGI. Unmatched junction bases numbered 8, after V lost 6 bases and J lost 5 bases.